This entry lists 25 T cell receptor beta chains sequenced from one sample in a study of CD8 T cells in Susac syndrome. An amount of RNA that ranged from roughly 0.5 to 1 ug was reverse transcribed with random hexamers. TCRdb called the immunoSEQ multiplex PCR reads again in MiXCR, with one record for every CDR3 protein. This table holds fewer than 150,000 distinct CDR3 sequences, 90% to 95% found once. What was sequenced was CD8+ T cells from PBMCs. These receptors were collected from a human donor with multiple sclerosis.

The rearrangement links TRBV19 to TRBJ1-1; D unclear. Germline lookup yields CDR1 LNHDA and CDR2 SQIVND (reference sequence). V was clipped by 5 bases and J by 12 bases, with 22 bases between them. This CDR3 has 14 amino acids. CDR3 protein: CASSRSPVWERTFF. The DNA of the CDR3 is TGTGCCAGTAGTCGGAGTCCTGTTTGGGAGAGAACTTTCTTT.

The CDR3, as DNA: TGTGCCAGCCACCGGGAGGGCCCTGGGGATACGCAGTATTTT. Translated, it gives CASHREGPGDTQYF. The chain couples TRBV5-4 to TRBJ2-3, with 8 positions matching TRBD2. V was clipped by 7 bases and J by 6 bases; unmatched bases: 10. Looked up from germline, CDR1 is SGHNT and CDR2 is YYREEE (reference sequence). This CDR3 has 14 residues.

CDR3 sequence (DNA): TGTGCCAGCCGCCTCAGCGGGAGTTCCTACAATGAGCAGTTCTTC. Its translation: CASRLSGSSYNEQFF. This rearrangement joins TRBV5-5 to TRBJ2-1, with 8 positions matching TRBD2. The CDR3 runs 15 residues. Germline loops: CDR1 SGHKS, CDR2 YYEKEE (reference sequence). V shed 7 bases and J 1 base; nucleotides not matched to a gene: 7.

V gene TRBV10-3 combines with J gene TRBJ1-2; D uncertain. The CDR3 loop spans 16 amino acids. Per the germline V gene, CDR1 is ENHRY and CDR2 is SYGVKD. Between the trimmed V and J ends, which lost 3 bases and 6 bases, there was a span of 20 bases. CDR3 residues: CAISDPTLPRGNGYTF. For the CDR3, the DNA is TGTGCCATCAGTGACCCGACACTTCCTCGAGGGAATGGCTACACCTTC.

V usage is TRBV11-2 and J usage is TRBJ2-7, with 13 positions matching TRBD2. V shed 4 bases, J shed 2 bases, and the junction held 5 bases outside the gene matches. CDR1 is SGHAT, CDR2 FQNNGV, per germline. The length of the CDR3 is 16 residues. The CDR3 is CASSSRLAGGTYEQYF. CDR3 DNA sequence: TGTGCCAGCAGCTCGCGACTAGCGGGAGGAACCTACGAGCAGTACTTC.

The chain has TRBV23-1 and TRBJ2-1; 14 bases are a match to TRBD2. TRBV23-1 is given ORF status, its function remaining uncertain. Trimming at V came to 1 base and at J to 4 bases, leaving 9 bases not matched to a gene. The CDR3 is made up of 19 amino acids. CDR3 nucleotides: TGCGCCAGCAGTCAATGCCGGACTAGCGGGAGGCCTGCTTACAATGAGCAGTTCTTC. This encodes CASSQCRTSGRPAYNEQFF.

The DNA for the CDR3 is TGTGCCTGGAATCAGGCCTTAAGCCGGGACAGGGTTTTTGTGATGGGCGCCGGGGAGCTGTTTTTT. Translating it yields CAWNQALSRDRVFVMGAGELFF. This chain uses TRBV30 with TRBJ2-2; TRBD1 agrees at 9 bases. This CDR3 contains 22 residues. Losses at the gene ends were 4 bases for V and 6 bases for J; bases not matched to a gene: 30. Germline assignment: CDR1 GTSNPN and CDR2 SVGIG (reference sequence).

This clonotype was seen only a few times. This chain connects TRBV9 to TRBJ2-7; D tentatively fits TRBD1 or TRBD2 (6 bases each). The germline gives CDR1 SGDLS, CDR2 YYNGEE. This CDR3 is built from 14 residues. Trimming took 4 bases from V and 4 from J, leaving 15 bases between them. In DNA form, the CDR3 reads TGTGCCAGCAGCCCCGAGGGGGGAGCTTACGAGCAGTACTTC. Its protein is CASSPEGGAYEQYF.

The chain combines TRBV29-1 with TRBJ2-5; D is uncertain. The V end lost 1 base, the J end lost 5 bases, and 11 bases lay between the germline ends. The germline gives CDR1 SQVTM, CDR2 ANQGSEA. This CDR3 comprises 13 residues. The CDR3 DNA follows: TGCAGCGTTGAAGGACCTTTGGGGGAGACCCAGTACTTC. Translated: CSVEGPLGETQYF.

The chain combines TRBV13 with TRBJ1-2; D might be TRBD1 (5 bases). CDR1 PRHDT and CDR2 FYEKMQ come from the germline V gene (reference sequence). The length of the CDR3 is 13 residues. Trimming removed 4 bases from V and 8 bases from J, with 14 bases in between. CDR3 protein: CASSWTEGAGYTF. The CDR3 DNA reads as TGTGCCAGCAGCTGGACGGAAGGGGCCGGCTACACCTTC.

This rearrangement joins TRBV12-3 or TRBV12-4 to TRBJ2-1, with 8 bases fitting TRBD2. The length of the CDR3 is 16 residues. J lost 1 base, V lost 5 bases, and 7 bases had no gene match. CDR3 nucleotides: TGTGCCAGCAGTCTGACTAGCGCGAGATCCTACAATGAGCAGTTCTTC. Translated: CASSLTSARSYNEQFF.

The rearrangement joins TRBV15 to TRBJ1-1; D is possibly TRBD1 (5 bases). The CDR3 sequence is 14 residues long. Germline V lookup: CDR1 LNHNV, CDR2 YYDKDF (reference sequence). The germline V and J ends were trimmed by 6 bases and 1 base, with 12 bases remaining between them. DNA of the CDR3: TGTGCCACCAGACGCCCTACAGGGAACACTGAAGCTTTCTTT. It is translated as CATRRPTGNTEAFF.

This chain connects TRBV6-1 to TRBJ1-1, with D unresolved. V gave up 6 bases and J gave up 0 bases, with 20 bases separating them. The length of the CDR3 is 17 residues. Germline CDR1 is MNHNS and CDR2 is SASEGT. The CDR3 protein is CASSQGSTMEMNTEAFF. The CDR3 DNA sequence: TGTGCCAGCAGCCAAGGTAGCACCATGGAGATGAACACTGAAGCTTTCTTT.

Only a few counts were recorded for this clonotype. This chain joins TRBV4-1 and TRBJ1-2; possibly TRBD1 for D (5 bases). Germline-derived CDR1 and CDR2 are MGHRA and YSYEKL. V was pared by 2 bases and J by 0 bases, with 10 bases between. The CDR3 has 15 amino acids. CDR3 nucleotides: TGCGCCAGCAGCCAAATGGAAGGGGCTAACTATGGCTACACCTTC. Protein: CASSQMEGANYGYTF.

The chain employs TRBV6-5 and TRBJ2-5; tentative D call: TRBD2 (6 bases). The germline V and J ends were trimmed by 5 bases and 5 bases, with 15 bases remaining between them. This CDR3 spans 14 amino acids. Germline CDR1 reads MNHEY; CDR2 reads SVGAGI. The CDR3 here is CASSLEEGSETQYF. The CDR3 nucleotides are TGTGCCAGCAGTCTCGAGGAGGGGAGCGAGACCCAGTACTTC.

The chain is built from TRBV12-3 or TRBV12-4 and TRBJ2-2; D is unresolved. V lost 0 bases and J 3 bases, leaving 2 bases between the germline ends. The CDR3 sequence is 13 residues long. The CDR3 coding sequence is TGTGCCAGCAGTTTAGCCGACACCGGGGAGCTGTTTTTT. Its translation is CASSLADTGELFF.

DNA of the CDR3: TGTGCCAGCAGTCCCCAGTCGGGCAATCAGCCCCAGCATTTT. Its protein product is CASSPQSGNQPQHF. The chain is built from TRBV6-6 and TRBJ1-5, with unresolved D. The CDR3 extends over 14 amino acids. CDR1 and CDR2 (germline): MNHNY, SVGAGI (reference sequence). Trimming pared 5 bases from V and 2 bases from J, leaving 10 bases between.

This chain joins TRBV12-3 or TRBV12-4 and TRBJ1-2; D call uncertain. V was shortened by 3 bases and J by 0 bases, with 8 bases between the two germline ends. The CDR3 length is 14 residues. CDR3 DNA: TGTGCCAGCAGTTTTGCAGGTGCTAACTATGGCTACACCTTC. Residues: CASSFAGANYGYTF.

The chain uses TRBV2 and TRBJ1-3; D uncertain. The CDR3 spans 15 residues. The germline V gene has CDR1 SNHLY and CDR2 FYNNEI. V was pared by 2 bases and J by 0 bases, with 8 bases between. The CDR3 region has the DNA TGTGCCAGCAGTGAATCCGTCTACTCTGGAAACACCATATATTTT. It translates to CASSESVYSGNTIYF.

The chain combines TRBV29-1 with TRBJ2-7; TRBD2 aligns across 8 bases. Per the germline V gene, CDR1 is SQVTM and CDR2 is ANQGSEA. Trimming cost V 5 bases and J 2 bases; bases outside gene matches: 2. The CDR3 extends over 12 amino acids. The CDR3 is CSVSGGTYEQYF. The CDR3 coding sequence is TGCAGCGTTTCGGGGGGGACCTACGAGCAGTACTTC.

The chain links TRBV23-1 to TRBJ2-2; possibly TRBD2 for D (6 bases). TRBV23-1 counts as an open reading frame of uncertain function. The V gene lost 4 bases and the J gene lost 5 bases, with 20 bases spanning the gap. CDR3 length equals 17 residues. CDR3 in amino acids: CASSPSAGPTFTGELFF. CDR3 nucleotide sequence: TGCGCCAGCAGTCCGTCCGCGGGGCCGACGTTTACCGGGGAGCTGTTTTTT.

The CDR3 sequence is CASSLGIEPFSYNEQFF. CDR3 sequence (DNA): TGTGCCAGCAGCTTAGGGATAGAGCCCTTCTCCTACAATGAGCAGTTCTTC. The chain is built from TRBV13 and TRBJ2-1; no clear D gene. CDR1 is PRHDT, CDR2 FYEKMQ, per germline (reference sequence). Trimming left V 0 bases short and J 0 bases short, with 12 bases between. The CDR3 consists of 17 residues. Full variable domain (rest looked up from reference TRBV13 and TRBJ2-1): AAGVIQSPRHLIKEKRETATLKCYPIPRHDTVYWYQQGPGQDPQFLISFYEKMQSDKGSIPDRFSAQQFSDYHSELNMSSLELGDSALYFCASSLGIEPFSYNEQFFGPGTRLTVL.

This sequence joins TRBV12-3 or TRBV12-4 and TRBJ2-1, with D possibly TRBD2 on 5 matching bases. V lost 7 bases and J lost 8, with 12 bases in between. This CDR3 region has 12 residues. In DNA form, the CDR3 reads TGTGCCAGCACTGGTAGCGAGGATGAGCAGTTCTTC. Its translation is CASTGSEDEQFF.

CDR3 nucleotide sequence: TGTGCCAGCAGCCGTTCGGGGGAGCTGTTTTTT. Amino acids: CASSRSGELFF. The J gene is TRBJ2-2, the V gene TRBV12-3 or TRBV12-4; D call uncertain. Trimming cost V 6 bases and J 8 bases, with 7 bases left between them. CDR3 size: 11 residues.

A single count supports this clonotype. The chain employs TRBV28 and TRBJ1-5; unclear D gene. Germline CDR1 and CDR2: MDHEN and SYDVKM. Trimming cost V 3 bases and J 6 bases, with 18 bases left between them. The CDR3 totals 16 residues. The CDR3 loop reads CASSLGWEVLGQPQHF. The CDR3 coding sequence is TGTGCCAGCAGTTTGGGTTGGGAGGTACTCGGTCAGCCCCAGCATTTT.